This TCR beta chain was captured in a study of T cells in Graves' hyperthyroidism and ophthalmopathy. This clonotype appeared many times. From RNA transcripts, TCR beta CDR3 regions were amplified. Researchers ran a first-round RT-PCR on the TCR CDR3 using the HTBI primer set. From the multiplex PCR reads, TCRdb called clonotypes with MiXCR, one entry per CDR3 protein. Altogether roughly 180,000 distinct CDR3 sequences are present, over 8% being singletons, with the ten largest covering around 20%. Input material: blood. The TCR comes from a woman under 30 with Graves' hyperthyroidism that later progressed to Graves' ophthalmopathy.

CDR3 region: CASSLDGGPSYEQYF. CDR3 nucleotide sequence: TGTGCCAGCAGCTTAGACGGGGGGCCCTCCTACGAGCAGTACTTC. The chain carries TRBV7-9 and TRBJ2-7, with D maybe TRBD2 (7 bases). From germline, CDR1 is SEHNR and CDR2 FQNEAQ (reference sequence). This CDR3 is built from 15 residues. V was shortened by 1 base and J by 0 bases, with 10 bases between the two germline ends.